The present TCR beta chain was sequenced within a study of T cells after yellow fever vaccination. Whole-study results and caveats: The presence of abundant clonotypes contaminating from the bulk population was possible in FACS-sorted repertoires.

At least ten counts were recorded for this clonotype. The antigen is undetermined. TCRdb re-called the 5' RACE reads with MiXCR, one entry per CDR3 protein. The profile shows 300,000 or so distinct CDR3 sequences, approximately 8% of them singletons. The sequencing here drew on PBMCs, taken roughly 46 days after the first yellow fever vaccination. The receptor was derived from a man aged 18-30 years who received the YFV17D yellow fever vaccine.

The CDR3 is CASSYSTASGNTIYF. The CDR3 DNA reads TGTGCCAGCAGTTACTCGACGGCATCTGGAAACACCATATATTTT. The rearrangement uses TRBV6-5 and TRBJ1-3; no definite D call. CDR3 size: 15 residues. Per the germline V gene, CDR1 is MNHEY and CDR2 is SVGAGI. V dropped 0 bases and J dropped 1 base, with 7 bases sitting between them.